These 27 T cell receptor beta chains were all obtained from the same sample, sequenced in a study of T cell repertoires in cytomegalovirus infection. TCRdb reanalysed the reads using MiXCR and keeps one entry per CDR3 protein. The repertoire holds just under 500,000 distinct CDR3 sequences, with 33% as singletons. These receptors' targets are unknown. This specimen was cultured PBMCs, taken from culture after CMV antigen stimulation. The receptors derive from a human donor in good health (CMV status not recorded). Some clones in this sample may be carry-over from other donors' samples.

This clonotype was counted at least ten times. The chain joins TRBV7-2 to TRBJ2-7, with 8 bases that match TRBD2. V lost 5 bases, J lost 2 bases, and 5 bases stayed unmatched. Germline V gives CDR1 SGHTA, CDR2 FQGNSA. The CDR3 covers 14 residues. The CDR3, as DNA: TGTGCCAGCAGCCCAGCGGGAGCCGCCTACGAGCAGTACGTC. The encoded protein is CASSPAGAAYEQYV.

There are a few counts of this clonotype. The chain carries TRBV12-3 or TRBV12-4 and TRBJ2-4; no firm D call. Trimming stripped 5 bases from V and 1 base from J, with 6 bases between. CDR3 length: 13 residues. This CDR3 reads CASSNSAKNIQYF. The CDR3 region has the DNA TGTGCCAGCAGTAATTCGGCCAAAAACATTCAGTACTTC.

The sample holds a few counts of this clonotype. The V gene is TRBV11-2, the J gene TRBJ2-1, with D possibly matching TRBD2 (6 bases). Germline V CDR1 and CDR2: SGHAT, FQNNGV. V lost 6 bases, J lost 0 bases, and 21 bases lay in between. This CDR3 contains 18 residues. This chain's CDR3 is CASRRSGLSISSYNEQFF. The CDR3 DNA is TGTGCCAGCAGGCGATCGGGACTCTCGATTAGCTCCTACAATGAGCAGTTCTTC.

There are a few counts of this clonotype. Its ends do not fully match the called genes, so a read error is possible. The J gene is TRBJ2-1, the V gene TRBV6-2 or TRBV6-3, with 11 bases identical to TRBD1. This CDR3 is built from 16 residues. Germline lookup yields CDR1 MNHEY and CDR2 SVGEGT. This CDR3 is CASSYFGTGGYNEQFF. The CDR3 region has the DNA TGTGCCAGCAGCTACTTCGGGACAGGGGGCTACAATGAGCAGTTCTTC.

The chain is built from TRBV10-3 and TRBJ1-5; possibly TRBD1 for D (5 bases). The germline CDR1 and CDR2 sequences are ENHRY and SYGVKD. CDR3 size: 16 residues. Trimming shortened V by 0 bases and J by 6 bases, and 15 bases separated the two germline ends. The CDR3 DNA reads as TGTGCCATCAGTGAGTCGATCAATACAGGTTCTCAGCCCCAGCATTTT. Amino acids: CAISESINTGSQPQHF.

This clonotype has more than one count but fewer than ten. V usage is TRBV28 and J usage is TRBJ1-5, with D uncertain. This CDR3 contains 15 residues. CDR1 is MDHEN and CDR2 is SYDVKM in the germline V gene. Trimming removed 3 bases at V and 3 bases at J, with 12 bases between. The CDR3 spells CASSFYRAANQPQHF. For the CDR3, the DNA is TGTGCCAGCAGTTTTTACAGAGCCGCCAATCAGCCCCAGCATTTT.

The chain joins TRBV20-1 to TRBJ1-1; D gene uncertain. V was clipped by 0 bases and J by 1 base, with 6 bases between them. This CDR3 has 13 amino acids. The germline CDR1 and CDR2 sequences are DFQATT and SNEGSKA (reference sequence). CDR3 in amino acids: CSARDARNTEAFF. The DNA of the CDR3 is TGCAGTGCTAGAGATGCACGGAACACTGAAGCTTTCTTT.

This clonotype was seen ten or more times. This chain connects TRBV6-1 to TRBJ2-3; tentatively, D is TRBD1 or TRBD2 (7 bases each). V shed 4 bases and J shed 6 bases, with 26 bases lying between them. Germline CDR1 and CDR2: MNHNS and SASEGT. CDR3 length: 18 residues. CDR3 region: CASSALPRGGAGSDTQYF. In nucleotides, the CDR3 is TGTGCCAGCAGTGCCTTGCCCAGGGGGGGCGCGGGGTCTGATACGCAGTATTTT.

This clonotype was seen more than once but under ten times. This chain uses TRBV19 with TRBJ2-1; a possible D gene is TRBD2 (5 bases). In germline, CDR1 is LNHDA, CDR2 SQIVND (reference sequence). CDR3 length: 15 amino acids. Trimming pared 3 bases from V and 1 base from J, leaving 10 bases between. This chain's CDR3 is CASSMRAVSYNEQFF. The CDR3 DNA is TGTGCCAGTAGTATGAGAGCGGTTTCCTACAATGAGCAGTTCTTC.

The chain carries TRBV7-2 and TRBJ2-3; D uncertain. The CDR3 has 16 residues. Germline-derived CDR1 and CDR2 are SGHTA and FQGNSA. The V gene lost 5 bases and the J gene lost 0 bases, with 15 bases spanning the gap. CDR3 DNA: TGTGCCAGCAGCCCCCGTCTTCTTTCTAGCACAGATACGCAGTATTTT. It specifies CASSPRLLSSTDTQYF.

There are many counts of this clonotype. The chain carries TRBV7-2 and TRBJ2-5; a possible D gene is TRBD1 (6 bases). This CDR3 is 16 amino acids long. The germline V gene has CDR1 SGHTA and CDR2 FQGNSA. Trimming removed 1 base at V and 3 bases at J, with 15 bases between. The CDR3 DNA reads TGTGCCAGCAGCTTAGGTGGGTGGACAGATGAAGAGACCCAGTACTTC. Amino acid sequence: CASSLGGWTDEETQYF.

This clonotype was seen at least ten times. CDR3 region: CATSDSGRGDEQYF. The DNA for the CDR3 is TGTGCCACCAGTGATTCGGGACGGGGGGACGAGCAGTACTTC. V gene TRBV24-1 combines with J gene TRBJ2-7, with TRBD2 matching over 7 bases. The trim removed 2 bases at V and 5 bases at J, leaving 5 bases unmatched. Germline V gene sequence: CDR1 KGHDR, CDR2 SFDVKD. The CDR3 covers 14 residues.

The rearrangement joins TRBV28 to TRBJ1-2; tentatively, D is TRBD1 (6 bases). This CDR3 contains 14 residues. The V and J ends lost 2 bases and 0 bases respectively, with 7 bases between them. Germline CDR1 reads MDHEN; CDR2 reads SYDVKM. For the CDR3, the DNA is TGTGCCAGCAGTTTACAGGGGACTAACTATGGCTACACCTTC. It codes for CASSLQGTNYGYTF.

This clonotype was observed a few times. CDR3 sequence: CASRQSRVTGELFF. As DNA, the CDR3 is TGTGCCAGCAGACAAAGCAGGGTTACCGGGGAGCTGTTTTTT. This rearrangement joins TRBV7-8 to TRBJ2-2, with TRBD1 as a possible D gene (5 bases). Trimming stripped 6 bases from V and 5 bases from J, with 13 bases between. The CDR3 sequence is 14 residues long. Germline loops: CDR1 SGHVS, CDR2 FQNEAQ.

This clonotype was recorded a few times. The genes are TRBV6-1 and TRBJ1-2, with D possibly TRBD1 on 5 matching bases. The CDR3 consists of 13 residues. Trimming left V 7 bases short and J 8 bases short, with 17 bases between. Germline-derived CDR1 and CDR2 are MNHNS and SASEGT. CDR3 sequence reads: CASIGVKGPGYTF. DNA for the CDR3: TGTGCCAGCATCGGCGTGAAGGGGCCCGGCTACACCTTC.

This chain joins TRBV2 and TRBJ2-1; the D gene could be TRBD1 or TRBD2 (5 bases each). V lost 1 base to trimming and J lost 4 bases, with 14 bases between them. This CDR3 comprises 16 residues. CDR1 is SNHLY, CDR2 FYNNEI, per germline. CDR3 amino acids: CASSEVASGRYNEQFF. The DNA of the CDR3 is TGTGCCAGCAGTGAAGTCGCGTCGGGACGATACAATGAGCAGTTCTTC. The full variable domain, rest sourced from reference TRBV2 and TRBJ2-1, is EPEVTQTPSHQVTQMGQEVILRCVPISNHLYFYWYRQILGQKVEFLVSFYNNEISEKSEIFDDQFSVERPDGSNFTLKIRSTKLEDSAMYFCASSEVASGRYNEQFFGPGTRLTVL.

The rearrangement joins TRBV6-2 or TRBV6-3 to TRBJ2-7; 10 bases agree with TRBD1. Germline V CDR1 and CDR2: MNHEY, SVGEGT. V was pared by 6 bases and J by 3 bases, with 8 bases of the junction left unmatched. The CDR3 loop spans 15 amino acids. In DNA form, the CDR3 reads TGTGCCAGCAGAAGCAGCGGACAGGGGGGCTACGAGCAGTACGTC. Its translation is CASRSSGQGGYEQYV.

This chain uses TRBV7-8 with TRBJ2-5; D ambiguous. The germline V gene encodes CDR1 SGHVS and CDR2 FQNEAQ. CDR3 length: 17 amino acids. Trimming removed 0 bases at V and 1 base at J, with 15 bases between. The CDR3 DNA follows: TGTGCCAGCAGCTTAGCCGTCGGAGAGTTTCCCCAAGAGACCCAGTACTTC. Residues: CASSLAVGEFPQETQYF.

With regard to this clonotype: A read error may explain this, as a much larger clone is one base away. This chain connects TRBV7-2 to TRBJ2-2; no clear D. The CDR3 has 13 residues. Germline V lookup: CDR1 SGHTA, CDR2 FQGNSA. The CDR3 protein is CASSGGPAGELLF. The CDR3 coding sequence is TGTGCCAGCAGCGGCGGACCCGCCGGAGAGCTGTTGTTT.

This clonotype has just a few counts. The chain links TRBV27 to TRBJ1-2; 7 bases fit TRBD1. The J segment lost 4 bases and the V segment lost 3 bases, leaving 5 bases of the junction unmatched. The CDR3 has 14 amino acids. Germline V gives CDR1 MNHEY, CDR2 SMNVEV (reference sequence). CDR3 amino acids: CASSFSGTAYGYTF. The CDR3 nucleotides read TGTGCCAGCAGTTTTTCCGGGACAGCCTATGGCTACACCTTC.

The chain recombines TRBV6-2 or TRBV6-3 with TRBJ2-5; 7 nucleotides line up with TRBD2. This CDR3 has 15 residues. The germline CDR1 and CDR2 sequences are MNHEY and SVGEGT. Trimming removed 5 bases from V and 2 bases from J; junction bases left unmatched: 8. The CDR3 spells CASSTFGGIQETQYF. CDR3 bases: TGTGCCAGCAGTACCTTCGGGGGGATACAAGAGACCCAGTACTTC.

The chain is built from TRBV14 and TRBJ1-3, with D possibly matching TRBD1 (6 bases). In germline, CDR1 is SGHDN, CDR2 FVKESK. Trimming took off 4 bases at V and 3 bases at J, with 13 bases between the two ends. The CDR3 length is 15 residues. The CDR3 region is CASSPSDSLGNTIYF. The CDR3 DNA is TGTGCCAGCAGCCCGTCGGACAGTCTTGGAAACACCATATATTTT.

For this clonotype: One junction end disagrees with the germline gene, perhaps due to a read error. Here the CDR3 DNA reads TGTGCCGGCAGTTGGCACGGGGAGCTGTTTTTT. It codes for CAGSWHGELFF. The chain carries TRBV6-2 or TRBV6-3 and TRBJ2-2; D gene uncertain. The CDR3 extends over 11 amino acids. The germline V gene encodes CDR1 MNHEY and CDR2 SVGEGT.

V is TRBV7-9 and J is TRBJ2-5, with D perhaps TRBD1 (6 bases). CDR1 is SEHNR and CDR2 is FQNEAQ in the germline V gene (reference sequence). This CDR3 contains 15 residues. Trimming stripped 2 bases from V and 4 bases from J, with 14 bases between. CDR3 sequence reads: CASSLLEGERETQYF. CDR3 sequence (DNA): TGTGCCAGCAGCTTACTCGAGGGGGAGAGAGAGACCCAGTACTTC.

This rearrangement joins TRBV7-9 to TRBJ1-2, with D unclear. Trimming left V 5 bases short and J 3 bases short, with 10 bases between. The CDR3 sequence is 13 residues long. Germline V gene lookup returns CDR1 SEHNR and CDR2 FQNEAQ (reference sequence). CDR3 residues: CASSALADYGYTF. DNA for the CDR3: TGTGCCAGCAGCGCCTTAGCGGACTATGGCTACACCTTC.

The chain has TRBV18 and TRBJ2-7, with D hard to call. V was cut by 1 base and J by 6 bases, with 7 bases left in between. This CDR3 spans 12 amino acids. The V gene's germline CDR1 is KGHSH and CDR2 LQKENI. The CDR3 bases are TGTGCCAGCTCACCACTGCCAGGCGAGCAGTACGTC. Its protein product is CASSPLPGEQYV.

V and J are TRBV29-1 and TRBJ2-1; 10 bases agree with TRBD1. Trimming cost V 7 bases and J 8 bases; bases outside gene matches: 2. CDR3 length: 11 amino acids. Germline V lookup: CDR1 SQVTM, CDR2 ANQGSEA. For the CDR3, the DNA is TGCAGCGGACAGGGGGCGCATGAGCAGTTCTTC. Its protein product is CSGQGAHEQFF.